This T cell receptor (beta chain) was profiled in a study of identical twins. Study-wide findings and caveats: Excess low generation probability was seen in twin-shared out-of-frame alpha sequences. Sequences that were beta out-of-frame showed weaker excess twin sharing.

There were only healthy Caucasians among the donors. In regard to this clonotype: Its target is unknown.

Via MiXCR, TCRdb re-called the 5' RACE reads, giving one row per CDR3 protein. The profile shows 420,000 or so distinct CDR3 sequences, about a fifth of them singletons. Material for sequencing was naive T cells sorted from blood. This TCR was recovered from a man aged 45-65 years in good health.

CDR3 DNA: TGCGCCAGCAGCTTGCTCTCCAGGGACCAAGAGACCCAGTACTTC. It translates to CASSLLSRDQETQYF. This sequence joins TRBV5-1 and TRBJ2-5; D is perhaps TRBD1 (5 bases). The CDR3 covers 15 residues. Trimming left V 1 base short and J 0 bases short, with 10 bases between. CDR1 is SGHRS and CDR2 is YFSETQ in the germline V gene.